This note documents a single T cell receptor beta chain sequence. Its antigen is unknown. The source of the sample is a study of graft-versus-host responses after intestinal transplantation. V shed 1 base, J shed 8 bases, and the junction held 6 bases outside the gene matches. CDR1 is SGHTA and CDR2 is FQGNSA in the germline V gene. CDR3 size: 16 residues. Produced via immunoSEQ multiplex PCR; TCRdb's table is partial and in-frame only. The data hold tens of thousands of clones, with around 87% observed a single time. The chain combines TRBV7-2 with TRBJ2-1; 12 nucleotides align to TRBD2. The TCR was taken from a human donor who was the organ donor for an intestinal transplant. The source material was unstimulated CD8+ T cells sorted from spleen or lymph node cells, sampled before transplant. In DNA form, the CDR3 reads TGTGCCAGCAGCTTAGATCTAGCGGGGGGGAGGTATGAGCAGTTCTTC. This encodes CASSLDLAGGRYEQFF.